A selection of T cell receptor beta chains follows, all from one sample in a study of blood T cells in healthy people across ages. Via MiXCR, TCRdb re-called the 5' RACE reads, giving one row per CDR3 protein. Here the sample spans around 800,000 distinct CDR3 sequences, about 55% being singletons. Material for sequencing was blood. These TCRs come from a man at least 80 years old in good health. Both conserved end residues are part of each CDR3. A D gene is named only where the DNA matches it firmly. Size tells how often a clone was seen (once, few, many) or the class of an expanded clone, and some rows leave it out.

j_gene,len,abundance,d_gene,v_gene,CDR3nt,CDR3aa
TRBJ2-7,14,few,.,TRBV12-3/TRBV12-4,TGTGCCAGCACCCTTACGGGGTCCCCTTACGAGCAGTACTTC,CASTLTGSPYEQYF
TRBJ1-2,12,few,.,TRBV24-1,TGTGCCACCCACGACAGTTTTTATGGCTACACCTTC,CATHDSFYGYTF
TRBJ2-7,15,.,.,TRBV27,TGTGCCAGCAGTCGAAGGGTTGGCTCCTACAATGAGCAGTACTTC,CASSRRVGSYNEQYF
TRBJ2-5,15,few,.,TRBV4-1,TGCGCCAGCAGCCAAGATGAGCCCGGGGTAGAGACCCAGTACTTC,CASSQDEPGVETQYF
TRBJ1-4,14,.,TRBD1,TRBV12-3/TRBV12-4,TGTGCCAGCAGTTCACAGGGGGCGAGTGAAAAACTGTTTTTT,CASSSQGASEKLFF
TRBJ2-4,13,.,.,TRBV12-3/TRBV12-4,TGTGCCAGCATTTTGCGCCGGAGGGACATTCAGTACTTC,CASILRRRDIQYF
TRBJ2-3,21,.,.,TRBV21-1,TGTGCCAGCAGCAAGTTCCGTCTCGCCGGGACTAGCGGGAGGTTCCCAGATACGCAGTATTTT,CASSKFRLAGTSGRFPDTQYF
TRBJ2-1,16,few,.,TRBV6-1,TGTGCCAGCCGTGATCACGGGAGTCCCCTCTGGAATGAGCAGTTCTTC,CASRDHGSPLWNEQFF
TRBJ2-7,15,.,TRBD1,TRBV20-1,TGCAGTGCTAGTAAACCCGGGACAGGGGGTGACGAGCAGTACTTC,CSASKPGTGGDEQYF
TRBJ2-7,13,many,.,TRBV27,TGTGCCAGCAGTCCCCTGTCCTCCTACGAGCAGTACTTC,CASSPLSSYEQYF
TRBJ2-5,14,many,TRBD2,TRBV27,TGTGCCAGCAGTTCGGGACTAGCAGGAGAGACCCAGTACTTC,CASSSGLAGETQYF
TRBJ1-5,15,once,.,TRBV3-1,TGTGCCAGCAGCCATACGCCCGGTAGCAATCAGCCCCAGCATTTT,CASSHTPGSNQPQHF
TRBJ2-5,15,once,TRBD1,TRBV5-1,TGCGCCAGCAGCTCACAGGGGGCTGGAACCGATGAGCAGTACTTC,CASSSQGAGTDEQYF
TRBJ2-5,15,few,.,TRBV28,TGTGCCAGCAGACCTACTCCCGGGCCGGGAAAGACCCAGTACTTC,CASRPTPGPGKTQYF
TRBJ2-5,12,.,.,TRBV5-1,TGCGCCAGCAGCTTGCCCTCCTTAAGGCAGTACTTC,CASSLPSLRQYF
TRBJ1-4,15,.,TRBD1,TRBV5-1,TGCGCCAGCAGCGGCGGGGACAGCCTTAATGAAAAACTGTTTTTT,CASSGGDSLNEKLFF
TRBJ2-1,16,few,TRBD1,TRBV7-2,TGTGCCAGCAGCCACGGCCGGGGACAGGGGTCTGATGAGCAGTTCTTC,CASSHGRGQGSDEQFF
TRBJ1-2,15,few,TRBD1,TRBV12-3/TRBV12-4,TGTGCCAGCAGTTTAAGGAGCGGGACAGTAGGGGGCTACACCTTC,CASSLRSGTVGGYTF
TRBJ2-1,16,few,TRBD1,TRBV6-2/TRBV6-3,TGTGCCAGCAGTTACGCAGGGGGTAGCTCCTACAATGAGCAGTTCTTC,CASSYAGGSSYNEQFF
TRBJ2-7,15,.,TRBD2,TRBV9,TGTGCCAGCAGCGCATCTAGCGGGCTCCCCTACGAGCAGTACTTC,CASSASSGLPYEQYF
TRBJ2-7,15,.,.,TRBV20-1,TGCAGTGCTAGAGGTGGGACGGGCTCCTACAATGAGCAGTACTTC,CSARGGTGSYNEQYF
TRBJ1-2,13,few,TRBD1,TRBV5-6,TGTGCCAGCAGGACAGGGACGGCCAGTGGCTACACCTTC,CASRTGTASGYTF
TRBJ2-7,14,.,.,TRBV6-6,TGTGCCAGCAGTTACTCTGAAAGGGTGTACGAGCAGTACTTC,CASSYSERVYEQYF
TRBJ2-1,11,few,.,TRBV12-3/TRBV12-4,TGTGCCAGCAGTGACCGGCGAGGGCAGTTCTTC,CASSDRRGQFF
TRBJ2-5,15,.,.,TRBV21-1,TGTGCCAGCAGCAAAGGTGCAGGGCAAAAAGAGACCCAGTACTTC,CASSKGAGQKETQYF
TRBJ1-2,12,few,.,TRBV20-1,TGCAGTGCTAGATCCAACCTCTATGGCTACACCTTC,CSARSNLYGYTF
TRBJ2-6,17,few,TRBD1,TRBV7-9,TGTGCCAGCAGCCTGGGACAGATCCACTCTGGGGCCAACGTCCTGACTTTC,CASSLGQIHSGANVLTF
TRBJ2-1,15,.,.,TRBV6-1,TGTGCCAGCAGTGAAAGCCCGGGACAAATAAATGAGCAGTTCTTC,CASSESPGQINEQFF
TRBJ2-1,11,.,.,TRBV12-3/TRBV12-4,TGTGCCAGCTACGGCTACAATGAGCAGTTCTTC,CASYGYNEQFF
TRBJ2-6,15,.,.,TRBV28,TGTGCCAGCAGTAACAGGGTTGGTGTGGCCAACGTCCTGACTTTC,CASSNRVGVANVLTF
TRBJ2-5,14,.,.,TRBV6-1,TGTGCCAGCAGAAGCAGGGGCCTCGGAGAGACCCAGTACTTC,CASRSRGLGETQYF
TRBJ1-2,14,.,.,TRBV2,TGTGCCAGCAGTGAACAGGGGCTCGGGCGAGGCTACACCTTC,CASSEQGLGRGYTF
TRBJ2-4,11,few,.,TRBV29-1,TGCAGCGTTGAGACAGCCGGCATTCAGTACTTC,CSVETAGIQYF
TRBJ1-1,13,.,.,TRBV7-2,TGTGCCAGCAGCTTAGCAGGGGCCCTTGAAGCTTTCTTT,CASSLAGALEAFF
TRBJ2-7,15,few,TRBD2,TRBV5-6,TGTGCCAGCAGCACTATCAGCGGGAGAGGTTACGAGCAGTACTTC,CASSTISGRGYEQYF
TRBJ2-4,13,.,.,TRBV2,TGTGCCAGCGATCCGGGTAGCAAAAACATTCAGTACTTC,CASDPGSKNIQYF
TRBJ2-7,15,.,.,TRBV28,TGTGCCAGCAACCGCCCGGGACGACTTGCCTACGAGCAGTACTTC,CASNRPGRLAYEQYF
TRBJ2-5,12,.,.,TRBV20-1,TGCAGTGCTGTGGACGGGATGAATGAGCAGTACTTC,CSAVDGMNEQYF
TRBJ2-1,18,.,.,TRBV12-3/TRBV12-4,TGTGCCAGCAGTCCGGGAAGGGGGGGTATGAGCTCCTACAATGAGCAGTTCTTC,CASSPGRGGMSSYNEQFF
TRBJ2-1,13,few,TRBD1,TRBV25-1,TGTGCCAGCGGAGACCCAGGGGGCAATGAGCAGTTCTTC,CASGDPGGNEQFF
TRBJ2-1,17,few,.,TRBV28,TGTGCCAGCAGTTTATTCCACCGGGGGAGCTCCTACAATGAGCAGTTCTTC,CASSLFHRGSSYNEQFF
TRBJ2-7,15,.,.,TRBV4-1,TGCGCCAGCAGCCAAGATAACTCAGGGGCCTACGAGCAGTACTTC,CASSQDNSGAYEQYF
TRBJ2-7,16,.,.,TRBV6-1,TGTGCCAGCAGGCGGGGCGAGGGGGCGCGACCCTACGAGCAGTACTTC,CASRRGEGARPYEQYF
TRBJ2-2,17,.,.,TRBV5-1,TGCGCCAGCAGCCCATCCCCCCAGGGGGGGTTCACCGGGGAGCTGTTTTTT,CASSPSPQGGFTGELFF
TRBJ1-2,15,.,TRBD1,TRBV7-9,TGTGCCAGCAGCCACGGACAGGGGGATAACTATGGCTACACCTTC,CASSHGQGDNYGYTF
TRBJ2-7,14,.,TRBD2,TRBV27,TGTGCCAGCAGAGCAGCGGGAGCGACCTACGAGCAGTACTTC,CASRAAGATYEQYF
TRBJ2-7,14,.,.,TRBV21-1,TGTGCCAGCAGGAACAGGGAGGAACTCTACGAGCAGTACTTC,CASRNREELYEQYF
TRBJ1-2,16,few,.,TRBV28,TGTGCCAGCAGTCCCTCCGGGGGCACCCCTAACTATGGCTACACCTTC,CASSPSGGTPNYGYTF
TRBJ2-7,11,.,.,TRBV20-1,TGCATTGCTACTAGCCAATACGAGCAGTACTTC,CIATSQYEQYF
TRBJ1-6,12,.,.,TRBV20-1,TGCAGTGTCACAGCCAGGGTGTCACCCCTCCACTTT,CSVTARVSPLHF
TRBJ2-7,12,many,.,TRBV7-2,TGTGCCAGCAGCTTAGTGAGATACGAGCAGTACTTC,CASSLVRYEQYF
TRBJ2-3,13,few,TRBD1,TRBV4-2,TGTGCCAGCAGCCACCCGGGACAGGGATACGCGTATTTT,CASSHPGQGYAYF
TRBJ2-4,16,.,TRBD2,TRBV6-2/TRBV6-3,TGTGCCAGCAGTTACTCGCTAGCGGGAGGCTCAAACATTCAGTACTTC,CASSYSLAGGSNIQYF
TRBJ2-6,15,.,.,TRBV21-1,TGTGCCAGCAGCAATCGGATCCCTGGGGCCAACGTCCTGACTTTC,CASSNRIPGANVLTF